Sequencing of this T cell receptor (beta chain) was carried out in a study of low-dose radiotherapy and immunotherapy resistance in tumors. The germline CDR1 and CDR2 sequences are SGHNT and YYREEE (reference sequence). The CDR3 extends over 16 amino acids. Primers used for first-strand cDNA, a TRAV- and TRBV-specific set, covered both alpha and beta chains. Amplification of TCRs used a constant-region primer and V-primer adapter for approximately 19 PCR cycles. MiXCR, applied by TCRdb to the reads, yields one record per CDR3 protein. The data show 65,000 to 85,000 distinct CDR3 sequences, over 15% seen once. Points on this clonotype: Germline and junction disagree at one end, which may indicate a read error.

The time point was: after trial treatment. Treatment indicated: LDRT plus nivolumab, ipilimumab, low-dose cyclophosphamide and aspirin (RACIN trial). The clonotype originates from a male donor with prostate cancer. This chain connects TRBV5-4 to TRBJ2-1; no clear D. The specimen was PBMCs, collected after low-dose radiotherapy plus immunotherapy. The CDR3 spells CVSSSKALPSYNEQFF. The CDR3 DNA reads TGTGTCAGCAGCAGCAAAGCACTTCCCTCCTACAATGAGCAGTTCTTC. The whole variable domain, remainder taken from reference TRBV5-4 and TRBJ2-1, is ETGVTQSPTHLIKTRGQQVTLRCSSQSGHNTVSWYQQALGQGPQFIFQYYREEENGRGNFPPRFSGLQFPNYSSELNVNALELDDSALYLCVSSSKALPSYNEQFFGPGTRLTVL.